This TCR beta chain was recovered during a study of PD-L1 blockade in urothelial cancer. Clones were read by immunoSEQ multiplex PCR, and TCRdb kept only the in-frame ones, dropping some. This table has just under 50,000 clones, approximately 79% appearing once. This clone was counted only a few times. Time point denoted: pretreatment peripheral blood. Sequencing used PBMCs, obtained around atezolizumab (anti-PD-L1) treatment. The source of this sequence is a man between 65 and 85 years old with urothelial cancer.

The CDR3 DNA reads as TGTGCCAGCAGCGTAAGCCTAGCGGGAGGGATCGACAATGAGCAGTTCTTC. Its protein is CASSVSLAGGIDNEQFF. The chain has TRBV9 and TRBJ2-1, with 12 bases fitting TRBD2. Trimming cost V 1 base and J 5 bases; bases outside gene matches: 7. Germline assignment: CDR1 SGDLS and CDR2 YYNGEE. The CDR3 covers 17 residues.